The text below deals with one TCR beta chain. Its antigen remains unknown. This specimen comes from a study of shared clonotypes between healthy human individuals. The overall study: Researchers assigned three CD4 naive, three CD4 memory, two CD8 naive and one CD8 memory plate to each donor.

In the authors' methods: Quality scores were absent from the junction-only immunoSEQ sequences, so filtering differed. Clones were sequenced by immunoSEQ multiplex PCR, and TCRdb holds only the in-frame ones, with some missing. For V, J and clone size, that table is used; D and trimming come from the DNA. The sample includes roughly 1,500,000 clones, 98% seen only once; the top ten take roughly 0.45%. The trim removed 4 bases at V and 0 bases at J, leaving 11 bases unmatched. Per the germline V gene, CDR1 is SGDLS and CDR2 is YYNGEE. The CDR3 has 17 residues. Whole-study findings and limits: Donors were few, which limited the genetic and exposure-history diversity represented. Clonotype sharing among donors was expected to depend on sequencing depth.

The chain couples TRBV9 to TRBJ2-3; 7 bases agree with TRBD2. This sequence originates from a man aged 30 to 45 in good health. The sequenced material came from naive CD4+ T cells sorted from blood. The sample's subset: CD45RA+ positively selected. DNA of the CDR3: TGTGCCAGCAGCCCTGTAGGAGCGGGGTCTAGCACAGATACGCAGTATTTT. Amino acid sequence: CASSPVGAGSSTDTQYF.